Sequencing of this T cell receptor (beta chain) was carried out in a study of T cell repertoires in cytomegalovirus infection. Study at large: Based on public TCR beta signatures, there were indications of CMV infection and of a matching HLA type. Overall study results and limits: HLA-C-restricted TCR beta clonotypes specific for CMV led the ex vivo response. Frequencies of public TCR beta families were cumulated, and this identified carriers of CMV plus the relevant HLA.

The germline CDR1 and CDR2 sequences are SGHTA and FQGNSA. V lost 5 bases, J lost 6 bases, and 12 bases lay in between. The CDR3 has 13 amino acids. Via MiXCR, TCRdb re-called the reads, giving one row per CDR3 protein. Of 150,000 to 200,000 distinct CDR3 sequences listed, 28% were seen once; the top ten hold 30% to 35%. A note on this clonotype: What it recognizes is unknown.

This chain uses TRBV7-2 with TRBJ2-3; D unresolved. The source material was PBMCs. The source is a human donor in good health (CMV status not recorded). Some clones in this sample may be carry-over from other donors' samples. CDR3 in amino acids: CASSPYKRDTQYF. The CDR3 DNA reads TGTGCCAGCAGCCCGTATAAGAGGGATACGCAGTATTTT.